Sequencing of this T cell receptor (beta chain) was carried out in a study of cytomegalovirus exposure and HLA in healthy donors. Study-wide points: One variant, a missense change in DCLRE1C, was linked in a later analysis to TCR beta V- and J-gene trimming.

At sampling all donors were nominally healthy, likely with unrecorded immune exposures. A remark on this clone: Its antigen is undetermined.

The V and J ends lost 3 bases and 2 bases, in that order; junction bases with no gene match: 4. CDR3 size: 16 residues. CDR1 SGHTS and CDR2 YDEGEE come from the germline V gene. PCR primers comprised 60 Vbeta and 13 Jbeta primers. The data were produced by immunoSEQ multiplex PCR, yet TCRdb's version contains in-frame clones alone and is incomplete. Among about 82,000 clones listed, roughly a tenth were seen once. Input material: PBMCs. The J gene is TRBJ2-3, the V gene TRBV5-8, with 12 positions matching TRBD2. This sequence was found in a man in his 60s in good health and CMV-seropositive. In nucleotides, the CDR3 is TGTGCCAGCAGCTGGGGACTAGCGGGTTCCACAGATACGCAGTATTTT. It translates to CASSWGLAGSTDTQYF.